What follows are 24 T cell receptor beta chains derived from one specimen sequenced in a study of blood T cell repertoires in COVID-19. The method was immunoSEQ multiplex PCR; TCRdb's version includes in-frame clones alone and lacks a portion of them. The repertoire holds around 300,000 clones, with roughly nine tenths as singletons. Material: PBMCs or T cells enriched from blood (not recorded which). The receptors here all came from a woman aged 25 to 39 who had recovered from COVID-19.

About this clone itself: The junction shows a germline mismatch at one end, possibly a read error. The chain uses TRBV27 and TRBJ2-7; D may be TRBD1 (6 bases). Germline V gives CDR1 MNHEY, CDR2 SMNVEV (reference sequence). There are 12 residues in the CDR3. For the CDR3, the DNA is TGTGCCAGCAGCACGACAGGACGCCCCTTCGACTTC. Protein product: CASSTTGRPFDF.

As to this clone: One end of the junction does not line up with germline, which may come from a read error. This chain links TRBV28 with TRBJ1-1; D ambiguous. The germline CDR1 and CDR2 sequences are MDHEN and SYDVKM. The CDR3 covers 8 residues. CDR3 loop: CASGGSPF. The CDR3 coding sequence is TGTGCCAGCGGAGGGTCCCCTTTT.

The rearrangement links TRBV3-1 (or the pseudogene TRBV3-2) to TRBJ1-2, with a weak D call TRBD1 (5 bases). V was cut by 0 bases and J by 5 bases, with 16 bases left in between. The CDR3 spans 16 residues. Germline values: CDR1 LGHDT, CDR2 YNNKEL (reference sequence). CDR3 in DNA: TGTGCCAGCAGCCAAGAATTGGGGCCCCGAAGTTATGGCTACACCTTC. This codes for CASSQELGPRSYGYTF.

This clone showed up just a few times. V is TRBV4-2 and J is TRBJ2-1, with unresolved D. Germline CDR1 is LGHNA and CDR2 is YNFKEQ. Between the trimmed V and J ends, which lost 4 bases and 2 bases, there was a span of 18 bases. This CDR3 is 17 amino acids long. The CDR3 bases are TGTGCCAGCAGCCCTTATACCAGATACAATACCTACAATGAGCAGTTCTTC. Its translation is CASSPYTRYNTYNEQFF.

The rearrangement joins TRBV5-4 to TRBJ2-7, with TRBD1 matching 9 bases. CDR1 and CDR2 from the germline V gene are SGHNT and YYREEE (reference sequence). This CDR3 is built from 14 residues. V dropped 0 bases and J dropped 7; count of bases not matched to a gene: 5. CDR3 region: CASSLDRGLSEQYF. CDR3 coding DNA: TGTGCCAGCAGCTTGGACAGGGGGCTGTCGGAGCAGTACTTC.

This chain links TRBV7-3 with TRBJ2-1; TRBD1 matches 7 bases. The germline V gene has CDR1 SGHTA and CDR2 FQGTGA. V lost 5 bases to trimming and J lost 6 bases; unmatched junction nucleotides: 13. The CDR3 loop spans 16 amino acids. The CDR3 sequence: CASSDSGNRGFNEQFF. As DNA, the CDR3 is TGTGCCAGCAGCGATTCCGGGAACAGGGGTTTCAATGAGCAGTTCTTC.

This sequence joins TRBV7-9 and TRBJ2-1; D is possibly TRBD2 (5 bases). Germline-derived CDR1 and CDR2 are SEHNR and FQNEAQ (reference sequence). V lost 5 bases and J 4 bases, leaving 15 bases between the germline ends. This CDR3 has 15 residues. CDR3 bases: TGTGCCAGCAGCCCGAGGGTAGAGCGATACAATGAGCAGTTCTTC. Protein: CASSPRVERYNEQFF.

V and J are TRBV25-1 and TRBJ2-6; TRBD1 matches 11 bases. Germline V gene data show CDR1 as MGHDK and CDR2 as SYGVNS. V shed 0 bases, J shed 4 bases, and the junction held 5 bases outside the gene matches. The CDR3 is 18 amino acids. The CDR3 protein is CASSEYWDRGAGANVLTF. The CDR3 coding sequence is TGTGCCAGCAGTGAATATTGGGACAGGGGGGCAGGGGCCAACGTCCTGACTTTC.

Points on this clone: The junction shows a germline mismatch at one end, possibly a read error. The chain has TRBV24-1 and TRBJ1-5, with 8 bases aligning to TRBD1. CDR3 size: 17 residues. Germline V gives CDR1 KGHDR, CDR2 SFDVKD. The CDR3, as DNA: TGTGCCACCCAAACCGGGACAGGTCTATCCCGCAATCAGCCCCAACATTTT. Encoded protein: CATQTGTGLSRNQPQHF.

This chain connects TRBV28 to TRBJ2-1; the D gene is possibly TRBD1 (6 bases). The CDR3 spans 15 residues. With 7 bases removed from V and 4 bases from J, the gap between germline ends came to 17 bases. Per germline, CDR1 MDHEN and CDR2 SYDVKM. The CDR3 nucleotides are TGTGCCAGCACCAGGTCGGGACACAAATACAATGAGCAGTTCTTC. Its translation: CASTRSGHKYNEQFF.

J is TRBJ2-2 and V is TRBV28; D is possibly TRBD1 (6 bases). This CDR3 contains 15 residues. V was trimmed by 6 bases and J by 7 bases, leaving 18 bases between them. The germline V gene encodes CDR1 MDHEN and CDR2 SYDVKM. CDR3 protein: CASRPGTTWGGELFF. The CDR3 DNA follows: TGTGCCAGCAGACCGGGGACAACCTGGGGCGGGGAGCTGTTTTTT.

The rearrangement uses TRBV10-3 and TRBJ2-2; the match to TRBD2 covers 7 bases. The CDR3 contains 15 residues. The trim removed 10 bases at V and 0 bases at J, leaving 8 bases unmatched. The V gene's germline CDR1 is ENHRY and CDR2 SYGVKD. CDR3 protein: CATRQAGTNTGELFF. As DNA, the CDR3 is TGTGCCACCAGACAAGCGGGAACGAACACCGGGGAGCTGTTTTTT.

This clone was picked up one time. The rearrangement uses TRBV5-8 and TRBJ1-5, with D possibly TRBD1 on 5 matching bases. CDR1 and CDR2 from the germline V gene are SGHTS and YDEGEE. V dropped 4 bases and J dropped 11 bases, with 22 bases sitting between them. CDR3 size: 15 residues. For the CDR3, the DNA is TGTGCCAGCAGCCCGGGGGACCGGAGGGGCCAGTCCCAGCATTTT. This gives the protein CASSPGDRRGQSQHF.

The rearrangement joins TRBV4-1 to TRBJ1-6, with D possibly matching TRBD1 (6 bases). Germline V gene data show CDR1 as MGHRA and CDR2 as YSYEKL. The CDR3 has 14 amino acids. Deletions cut 4 bases from V and 9 bases from J, with 13 bases between. The CDR3 region has the DNA TGCGCCAGCAGCCTTAACAGGGCAGGTTCACCCCTCCACTTT. Translated, it gives CASSLNRAGSPLHF.

The rearrangement links TRBV7-9 to TRBJ1-1; tentative D call: TRBD1 (5 bases). Trimming pared 4 bases from V and 5 bases from J, leaving 14 bases between. Per the germline V gene, CDR1 is SEHNR and CDR2 is FQNEAQ (reference sequence). The CDR3 has 14 residues. The CDR3 loop is CASSSSLGGTEAFF. Written as DNA, the CDR3 is TGTGCCAGCAGCTCGTCCCTTGGGGGGACTGAAGCTTTCTTT. The variable domain in full, completed from reference TRBV7-9 and TRBJ1-1, reads DTGVSQNPRHKITKRGQNVTFRCDPISEHNRLYWYRQTLGQGPEFLTYFQNEAQLEKSRLLSDRFSAERPKGSFSTLEIQRTEQGDSAMYLCASSSSLGGTEAFFGQGTRLTVV.

This sequence joins TRBV6-5 and TRBJ1-3; D remains unclear. The V end was cut by 7 bases, the J end by 0 bases, with 10 bases between. Germline V lookup: CDR1 MNHEY, CDR2 SVGAGI. The CDR3 consists of 14 residues. The CDR3 sequence: CASIAGDSGNTIYF. The CDR3 region has the DNA TGTGCCAGCATAGCGGGCGACTCTGGAAACACCATATATTTT.

The chain uses TRBV21-1 and TRBJ2-7; the table calls TRBD2, which could not be checked here. TRBV21-1 is classified as a pseudogene. CDR3 length: 18 residues. For the CDR3, the DNA is TGTGCCAGCAGCAAGGCGGTGCCTCCACTGCTCCGGGCCTACGAGCAGTACTTC. Translation: CASSKAVPPLLRAYEQYF.

The CDR3 sequence: CASSAAGDSYEQYF. In nucleotides, the CDR3 is TGTGCCAGTAGTGCGGCAGGGGATTCCTACGAGCAGTACTTC. The genes are TRBV19 and TRBJ2-7; a possible D gene is TRBD1 (6 bases). Trimming pared 5 bases from V and 1 base from J, leaving 12 bases between. Germline V lookup: CDR1 LNHDA, CDR2 SQIVND (reference sequence). The CDR3 has 14 amino acids.

About this clone: The same CDR3 arises from other DNA sequences in this sample as well. V and J are TRBV18 and TRBJ1-2, with no clear D. This CDR3 comprises 12 residues. Germline CDR1 KGHSH, CDR2 LQKENI. V was shortened by 2 bases and J by 4 bases, with 5 bases between the two germline ends. The chain's CDR3 is CASSPAGYGYTF. In nucleotides, the CDR3 is TGTGCCAGCTCACCAGCGGGCTATGGCTACACCTTC.

The gene calls are TRBV7-9 and TRBJ1-4; D call uncertain. V lost 4 bases and J lost 3, with 21 bases in between. CDR1 is SEHNR, CDR2 FQNEAQ, per germline (reference sequence). The CDR3 runs 18 residues. Here the CDR3 DNA reads TGTGCCAGCAGCTCGTGGCGGGCCAAAAAAGAGGCTAATGAAAAACTGTTTTTT. Its translation: CASSSWRAKKEANEKLFF.

The chain is built from TRBV4-1 and TRBJ1-2; the D gene is possibly TRBD1 (5 bases). V was pared by 4 bases and J by 1 base, with 13 bases between. Germline V gives CDR1 MGHRA, CDR2 YSYEKL. This CDR3 comprises 15 residues. CDR3 DNA sequence: TGCGCCAGCAGCCCCCAGGGAAGCAGTAACTATGGCTACACCTTC. Translated: CASSPQGSSNYGYTF.

The chain joins TRBV25-1 to TRBJ2-2; possibly TRBD2 for D (6 bases). The V and J ends lost 5 bases and 7 bases respectively, with 11 bases between them. Germline lookup yields CDR1 MGHDK and CDR2 SYGVNS. This CDR3 comprises 13 residues. For the CDR3, the DNA is TGTGCCAGCAGTTTGATCGGGAGCGGGGAGCTGTTTTTT. This codes for CASSLIGSGELFF. The variable domain in full, completed from reference TRBV25-1 and TRBJ2-2, reads EADIYQTPRYLVIGTGKKITLECSQTMGHDKMYWYQQDPGMELHLIHYSYGVNSTEKGDLSSESTVSRIRTEHFPLTLESARPSHTSQYLCASSLIGSGELFFGEGSRLTVL.

This clone was observed a few times. The chain uses TRBV7-2 and TRBJ1-1; 7 bases align to TRBD1. Losses at the gene ends were 5 bases for V and 4 bases for J; bases not matched to a gene: 10. The germline gives CDR1 SGHTA, CDR2 FQGNSA. The CDR3 runs to 15 residues. The DNA for the CDR3 is TGTGCCAGCAGCGAAAAGGACAGGTTGCGCACTGAAGCTTTCTTT. Its translation: CASSEKDRLRTEAFF.

This chain connects TRBV27 to TRBJ1-2; possible D gene TRBD1, 6 bases. V was pared by 6 bases and J by 5 bases, with 16 bases between. Germline V CDR1 and CDR2: MNHEY, SMNVEV (reference sequence). The CDR3 is 14 amino acids. The CDR3 protein is CASRSTGTGYGYTF. CDR3 DNA: TGTGCCAGCAGAAGTACAGGGACGGGGTATGGCTACACCTTC.